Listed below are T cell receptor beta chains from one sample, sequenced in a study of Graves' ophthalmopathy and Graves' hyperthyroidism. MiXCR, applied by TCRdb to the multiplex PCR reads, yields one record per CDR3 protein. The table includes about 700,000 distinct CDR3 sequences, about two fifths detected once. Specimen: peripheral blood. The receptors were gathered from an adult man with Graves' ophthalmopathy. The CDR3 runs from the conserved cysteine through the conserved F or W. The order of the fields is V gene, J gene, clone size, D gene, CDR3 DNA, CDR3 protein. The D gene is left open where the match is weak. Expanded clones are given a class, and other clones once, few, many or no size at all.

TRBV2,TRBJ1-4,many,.,TGTGCCAGCATTTCCCTGCAAGGGGGTGAAAAACTGTTTTTT,CASISLQGGEKLFF
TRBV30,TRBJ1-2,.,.,TGTGCCTGGAGTGTCCTAAACCCTAACTATGGCTACACCTTC,CAWSVLNPNYGYTF
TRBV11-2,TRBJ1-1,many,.,TGTGCCAGCAGCTTACAGCACCCGAACACTGAAGCTTTCTTT,CASSLQHPNTEAFF
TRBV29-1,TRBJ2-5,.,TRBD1,TGCAGCGTTAAGGGGGCAGTAGAGACCCAGTACTTC,CSVKGAVETQYF
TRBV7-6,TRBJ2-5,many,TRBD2,TGTGCCAGCAGCTCCCCCGGACTAGCGGGGGCCGTCGACCAGTACTTC,CASSSPGLAGAVDQYF
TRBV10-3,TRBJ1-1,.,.,TGTGCCAGCAGAGCTGCGGAATATTTTAGGGGGGTAGGTGAAGCTTTCTTT,CASRAAEYFRGVGEAFF
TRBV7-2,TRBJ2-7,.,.,TGTGCCAGCAGAGTACCGGGATTGACCTACGAGCAGTACTTC,CASRVPGLTYEQYF
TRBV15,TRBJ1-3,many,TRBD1,TGTGCCACCAGCAGAGAGTCAGGGGGCGGGTATCGTGGAAACACCATATATTTT,CATSRESGGGYRGNTIYF
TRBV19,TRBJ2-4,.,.,TGTGCCAGTAGTCTAGCGTCAACCAAAAACATTCAGCACTTC,CASSLASTKNIQHF
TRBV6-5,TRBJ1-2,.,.,TGTGCCAGCAGTTACGACAGGAGAGCTAACTATGGCTACACCTTC,CASSYDRRANYGYTF
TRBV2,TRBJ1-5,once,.,TGTGCCAGCAGCGCAGGGCTTCAGCCCCAGCATTTT,CASSAGLQPQHF
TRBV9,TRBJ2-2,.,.,TGTGCCAGCAGCCCCCCCGGGACGGGCGGGACCGGGGAGCTGTTTTTT,CASSPPGTGGTGELFF
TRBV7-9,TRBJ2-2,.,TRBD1,TGTGCCAGCAGTTGGAACAGGGGGGTTACCGGGGAGCTGTTTTTT,CASSWNRGVTGELFF
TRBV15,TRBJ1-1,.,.,TGTGCCACCAGCAGAGGATGGGAACGGGGTGAAGCTTTCTTT,CATSRGWERGEAFF
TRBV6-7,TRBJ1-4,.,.,TGTGCCAGCATGCGGGACTTAAATGAAAAACTGTTTTTT,CASMRDLNEKLFF
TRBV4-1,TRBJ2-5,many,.,TGCGCCAGCAGCCAAGGTCCGGGAGTGGGGCAAGAGACCCAGTACTTC,CASSQGPGVGQETQYF
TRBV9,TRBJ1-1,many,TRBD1,TGTGCCAGCAGCGTAGGCACAGGGGGGGGCACTGAAGCTTTCTTT,CASSVGTGGGTEAFF
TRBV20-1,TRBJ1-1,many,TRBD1,TGCGGGTGGCAGGGGGCTTGGTCTGAAGCTTTCTTT,CGWQGAWSEAFF
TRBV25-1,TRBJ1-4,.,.,TGTGCCAGCAGTGCACCGGACGGGGAAAAACTGTTTTTT,CASSAPDGEKLFF
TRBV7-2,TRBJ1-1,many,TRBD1,TGCGCCAGCAGCCCGGACAGGGGTTACACTGAAGCTTTCTTT,CASSPDRGYTEAFF
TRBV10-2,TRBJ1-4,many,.,TGCGCCAGCAGTGTAAGGGGGGAAAAACTGTTTTTT,CASSVRGEKLFF
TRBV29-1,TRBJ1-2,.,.,TGCAGCGTTGAACTGGGAGCTAACTATGGCTACACCTTC,CSVELGANYGYTF
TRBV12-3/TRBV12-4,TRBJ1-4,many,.,TGTGCCAGCAGTTTGGGAGAGGGGTCGGAACTGTTTTTT,CASSLGEGSELFF
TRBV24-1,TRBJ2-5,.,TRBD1,TGTGCCACCAGTGATACCTCATCCAGGGGGCTGGGGACCCAGTACTTC,CATSDTSSRGLGTQYF
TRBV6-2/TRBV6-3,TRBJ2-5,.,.,TGTGCCAGCAGGGTACCTTCTTTAGGAGAAGAGACCCAGTACTTC,CASRVPSLGEETQYF
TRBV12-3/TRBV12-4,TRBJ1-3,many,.,TGTGCCAGCAGTTCAACCGATTGGGGCTCTGGAAACACCATATATTTT,CASSSTDWGSGNTIYF
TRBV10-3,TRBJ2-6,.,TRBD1,TGTGCCATCAGTGGGGGACAGGGTTCTGGGGCCAACGTCCTGACTTTC,CAISGGQGSGANVLTF
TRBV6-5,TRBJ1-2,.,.,TGTGCCAGCAGTTACCCCCCAGGGGCCTTC,CASSYPPGAF
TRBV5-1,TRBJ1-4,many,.,TGCGCCAGCAGCCGACAGCCTCGGGGCGAAAAACTGTTTTTT,CASSRQPRGEKLFF
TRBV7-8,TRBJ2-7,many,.,TGTGCCAGCAGCCCATCGGTTCCCGGCTACGAGCAGTACTTC,CASSPSVPGYEQYF
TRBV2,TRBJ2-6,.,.,TGTGCCAGCATGGCCAGGGAAGCTGGGGCCAACGTCCTGACTTTC,CASMAREAGANVLTF
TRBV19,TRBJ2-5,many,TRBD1,TGTGCCAGTAGTCCGCGAACAGGGGGCCGGGAGACCCAGTACTTC,CASSPRTGGRETQYF
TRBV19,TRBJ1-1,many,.,TGTGCCAGTACGTCAGGGTGGGTTGGTATGAACACTGAAGCTTTCTTT,CASTSGWVGMNTEAFF
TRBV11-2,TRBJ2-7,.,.,TGTGCCAGCAGCTTAGTTGGACGGCGTAGGGACGAGCAGTACTTC,CASSLVGRRRDEQYF
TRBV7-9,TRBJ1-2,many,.,TGTGCCAGCAGCCCGGGTGGCTTCGCCTATGGCTACACCTTC,CASSPGGFAYGYTF
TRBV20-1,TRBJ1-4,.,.,TGCAGTGCTAGAGGGGGGTGGGAACTGTTTTTT,CSARGGWELFF
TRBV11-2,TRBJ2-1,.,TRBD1,TGTGCCAGCAGGTCACCCCGGGACAGGGGTAATGAGCAGTTCTTC,CASRSPRDRGNEQFF
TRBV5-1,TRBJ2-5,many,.,TGCGCCAGCAGCTTTGGGGAGTCGGAGACCCAGTACTTC,CASSFGESETQYF
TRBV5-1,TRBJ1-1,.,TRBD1,TGTGCCAGCAGTGCCCGGGACAGGGTAATCACTGAAGCTTTCTTT,CASSARDRVITEAFF
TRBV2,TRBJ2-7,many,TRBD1,TGTGCCAGCGGGGGACAGGGTGGTAGATGGTACGAGCAGTACTTC,CASGGQGGRWYEQYF
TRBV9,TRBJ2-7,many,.,TGTGCCAGCAGCCCGCTCTTAATTAACTCCTACGAGCAGTACTTC,CASSPLLINSYEQYF
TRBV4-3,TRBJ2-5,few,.,TGTGCCAGCAGCCAAGAGGTCCCCCCAACTAGGCCGTTGCCGACCCAGTACTTC,CASSQEVPPTRPLPTQYF
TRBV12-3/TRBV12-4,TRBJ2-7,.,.,TGTGCCAGCAGTTACCCTCCAGGGTTCTCCTACGAGCAGTACTTC,CASSYPPGFSYEQYF
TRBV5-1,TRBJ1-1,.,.,TGCGCCAGCAGCTTTGCGGGGAACACTGAAGCTTTCTTT,CASSFAGNTEAFF
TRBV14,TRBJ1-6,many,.,TGTGCCAGCAGCCAATTGGTCCCGGTGAATTCACCCCTCCACTTT,CASSQLVPVNSPLHF
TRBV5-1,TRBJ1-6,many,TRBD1,TGCGCCAGCAGCCAGACAGGGTTCTCTTCTGGCTCACCCCTCCACTTT,CASSQTGFSSGSPLHF
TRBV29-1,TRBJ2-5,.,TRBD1,TGCAGCCGGGACAGGGTTGGGGAGACCCAGTACTTC,CSRDRVGETQYF
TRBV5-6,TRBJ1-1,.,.,TGTGCCACAACCCTCCTTCAGGGTGTGAACACTGAAGCTTTCTTT,CATTLLQGVNTEAFF
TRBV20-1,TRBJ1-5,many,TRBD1,TGCAGTGCTAGTGGACAGGGGGTTCAGCCCCAGCATTTT,CSASGQGVQPQHF